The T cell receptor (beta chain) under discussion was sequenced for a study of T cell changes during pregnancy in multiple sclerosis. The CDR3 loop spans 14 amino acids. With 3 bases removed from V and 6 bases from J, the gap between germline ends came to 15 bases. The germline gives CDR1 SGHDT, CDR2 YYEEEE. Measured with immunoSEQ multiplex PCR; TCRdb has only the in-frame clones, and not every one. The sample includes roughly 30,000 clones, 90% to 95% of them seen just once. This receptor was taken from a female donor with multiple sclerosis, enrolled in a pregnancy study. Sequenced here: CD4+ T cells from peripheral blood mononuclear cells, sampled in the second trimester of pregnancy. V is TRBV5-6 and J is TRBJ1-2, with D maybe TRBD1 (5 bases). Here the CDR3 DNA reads TGTGCCAGCAGCTCCCCCAGGGAACCCCATGGCTACACCTTC. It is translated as CASSSPREPHGYTF.